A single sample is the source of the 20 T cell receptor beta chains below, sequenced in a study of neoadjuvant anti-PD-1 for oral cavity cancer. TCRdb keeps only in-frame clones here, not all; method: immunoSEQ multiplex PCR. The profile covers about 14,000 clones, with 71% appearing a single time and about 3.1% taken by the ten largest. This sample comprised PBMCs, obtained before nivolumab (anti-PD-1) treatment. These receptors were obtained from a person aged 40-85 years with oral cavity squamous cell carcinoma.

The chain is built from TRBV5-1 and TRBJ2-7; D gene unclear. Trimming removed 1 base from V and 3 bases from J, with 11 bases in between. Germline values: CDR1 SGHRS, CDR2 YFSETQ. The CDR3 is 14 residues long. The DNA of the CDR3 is TGCGCCAGCAGCTTGTCGCAGGAGCGCTACGAGCAGTACTTC. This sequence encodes CASSLSQERYEQYF.

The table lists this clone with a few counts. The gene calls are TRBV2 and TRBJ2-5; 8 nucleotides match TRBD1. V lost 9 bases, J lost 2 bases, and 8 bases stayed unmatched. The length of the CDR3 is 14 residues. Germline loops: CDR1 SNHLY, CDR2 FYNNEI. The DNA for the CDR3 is TGTGCCAGTGTACAGGGGGGACAGCAAGAGACCCAGTACTTC. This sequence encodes CASVQGGQQETQYF.

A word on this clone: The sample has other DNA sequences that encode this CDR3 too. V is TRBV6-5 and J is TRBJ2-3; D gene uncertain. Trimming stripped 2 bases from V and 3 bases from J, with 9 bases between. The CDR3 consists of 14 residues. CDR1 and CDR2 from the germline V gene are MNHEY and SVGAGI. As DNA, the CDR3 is TGTGCCAGCAGTTACGGTCAAGGGACAGATACGCAGTATTTT. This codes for CASSYGQGTDTQYF.

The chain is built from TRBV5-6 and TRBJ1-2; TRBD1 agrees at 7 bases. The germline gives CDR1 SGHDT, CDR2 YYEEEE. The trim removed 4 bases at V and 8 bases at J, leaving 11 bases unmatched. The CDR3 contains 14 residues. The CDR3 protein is CASSVRQGMSGYTF. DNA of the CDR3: TGTGCCAGCAGCGTCCGACAGGGAATGAGCGGCTACACCTTC. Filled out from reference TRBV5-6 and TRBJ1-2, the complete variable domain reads DAGVTQSPTHLIKTRGQQVTLRCSPKSGHDTVSWYQQALGQGPQFIFQYYEEEERQRGNFPDRFSGHQFPNYSSELNVNALLLGDSALYLCASSVRQGMSGYTFGSGTRLTVV.

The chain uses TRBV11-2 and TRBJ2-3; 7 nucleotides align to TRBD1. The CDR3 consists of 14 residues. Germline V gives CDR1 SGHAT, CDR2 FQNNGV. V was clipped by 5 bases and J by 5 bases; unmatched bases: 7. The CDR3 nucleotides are TGTGCCAGCAGCACGGGACAGCCTGGAGATACGCAGTATTTT. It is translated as CASSTGQPGDTQYF.

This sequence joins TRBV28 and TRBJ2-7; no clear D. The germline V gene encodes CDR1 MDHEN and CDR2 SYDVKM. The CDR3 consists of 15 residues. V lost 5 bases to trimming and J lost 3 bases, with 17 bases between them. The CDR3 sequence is CASSLPPGSNYEQYF. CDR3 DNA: TGTGCCAGCAGTCTTCCGCCGGGCAGCAACTACGAGCAGTACTTC. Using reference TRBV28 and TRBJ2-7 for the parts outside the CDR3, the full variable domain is DVKVTQSSRYLVKRTGEKVFLECVQDMDHENMFWYRQDPGLGLRLIYFSYDVKMKEKGDIPEGYSVSREKKERFSLILESASTNQTSMYLCASSLPPGSNYEQYFGPGTRLTVT.

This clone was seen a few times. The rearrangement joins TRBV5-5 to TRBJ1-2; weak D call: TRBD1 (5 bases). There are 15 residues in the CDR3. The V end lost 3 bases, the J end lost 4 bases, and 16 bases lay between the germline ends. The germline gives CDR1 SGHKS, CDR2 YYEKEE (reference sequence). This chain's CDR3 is CASSWGNLRSYGYTF. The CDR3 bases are TGTGCCAGCAGCTGGGGGAACCTACGGTCCTATGGCTACACCTTC.

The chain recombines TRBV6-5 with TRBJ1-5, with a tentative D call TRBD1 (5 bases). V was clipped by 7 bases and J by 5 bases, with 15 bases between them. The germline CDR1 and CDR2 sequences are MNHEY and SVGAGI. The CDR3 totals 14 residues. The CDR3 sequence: CASTPYRGYQPQHF. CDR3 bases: TGTGCCAGCACTCCATATCGGGGGTATCAGCCCCAGCATTTT.

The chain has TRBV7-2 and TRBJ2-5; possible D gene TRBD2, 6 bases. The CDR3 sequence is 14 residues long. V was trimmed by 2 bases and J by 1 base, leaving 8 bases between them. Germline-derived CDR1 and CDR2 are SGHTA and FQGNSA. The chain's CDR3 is CASSLQGGQETQYF. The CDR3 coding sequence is TGTGCCAGCAGCTTACAGGGAGGCCAAGAGACCCAGTACTTC.

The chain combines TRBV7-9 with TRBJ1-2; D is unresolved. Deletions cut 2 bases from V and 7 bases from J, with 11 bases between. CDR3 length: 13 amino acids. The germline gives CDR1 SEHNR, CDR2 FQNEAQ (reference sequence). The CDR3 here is CASSLRQAPGYTF. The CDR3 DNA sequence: TGTGCCAGCAGCTTACGTCAGGCGCCTGGCTACACCTTC.

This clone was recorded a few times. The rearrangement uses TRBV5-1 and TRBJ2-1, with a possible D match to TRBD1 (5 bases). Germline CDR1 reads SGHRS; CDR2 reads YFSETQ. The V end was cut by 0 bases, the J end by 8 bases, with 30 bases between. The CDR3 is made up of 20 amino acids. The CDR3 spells CASSLDIGLGADSPQYEQFF. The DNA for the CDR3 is TGCGCCAGCAGCTTGGATATTGGCCTAGGGGCCGATTCCCCACAATATGAGCAGTTCTTC.

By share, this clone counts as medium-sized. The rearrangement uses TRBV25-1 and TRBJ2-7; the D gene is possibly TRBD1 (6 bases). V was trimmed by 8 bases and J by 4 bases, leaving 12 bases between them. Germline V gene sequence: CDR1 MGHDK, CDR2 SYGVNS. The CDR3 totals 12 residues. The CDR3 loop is CASGAQGYEQYF. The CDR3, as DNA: TGTGCCAGCGGGGCCCAGGGGTACGAGCAGTACTTC.

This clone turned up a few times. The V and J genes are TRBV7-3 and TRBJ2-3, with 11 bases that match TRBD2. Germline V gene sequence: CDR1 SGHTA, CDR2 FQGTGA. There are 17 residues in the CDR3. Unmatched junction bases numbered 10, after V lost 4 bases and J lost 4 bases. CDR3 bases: TGTGCCAGCAGCTATTTAGCGGGAGGGCCGGATCCAGATACGCAGTATTTT. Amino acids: CASSYLAGGPDPDTQYF.

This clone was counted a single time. CDR3 sequence reads: CASSPPGRRGYEQYF. CDR3 DNA: TGTGCCAGCAGTCCGCCGGGACGAAGAGGATACGAGCAGTACTTC. The chain joins TRBV27 to TRBJ2-7; D tentatively reads TRBD1 or TRBD2 (5 bases each). This CDR3 has 15 amino acids. V was shortened by 5 bases and J by 4 bases, with 18 bases between the two germline ends. Germline V gene lookup returns CDR1 MNHEY and CDR2 SMNVEV (reference sequence).

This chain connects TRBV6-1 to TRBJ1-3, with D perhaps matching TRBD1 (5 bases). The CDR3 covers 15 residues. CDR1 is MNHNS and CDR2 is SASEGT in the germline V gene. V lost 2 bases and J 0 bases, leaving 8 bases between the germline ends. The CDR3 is CASSETQVSGNTIYF. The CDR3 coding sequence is TGTGCCAGCAGTGAAACACAGGTCTCTGGAAACACCATATATTTT.

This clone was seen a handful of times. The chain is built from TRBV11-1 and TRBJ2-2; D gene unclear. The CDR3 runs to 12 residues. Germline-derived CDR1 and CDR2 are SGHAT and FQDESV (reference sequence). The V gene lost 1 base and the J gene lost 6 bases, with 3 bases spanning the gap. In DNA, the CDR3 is TGTGCCAGCAGCTTAGGCTCCGGGGAGCTGTTTTTT. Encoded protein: CASSLGSGELFF.

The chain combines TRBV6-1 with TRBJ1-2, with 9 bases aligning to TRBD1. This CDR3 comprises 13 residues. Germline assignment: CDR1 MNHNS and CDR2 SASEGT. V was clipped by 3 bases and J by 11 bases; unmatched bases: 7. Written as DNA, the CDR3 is TGTGCCAGCAGTGAGATGACAGGGGGGGAGTACACCTTC. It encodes CASSEMTGGEYTF.

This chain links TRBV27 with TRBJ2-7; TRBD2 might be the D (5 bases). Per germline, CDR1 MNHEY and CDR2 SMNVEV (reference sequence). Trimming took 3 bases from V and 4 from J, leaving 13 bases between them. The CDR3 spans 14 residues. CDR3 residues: CASSLAGGVYEQYF. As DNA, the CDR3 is TGTGCCAGCAGTTTGGCGGGTGGCGTTTACGAGCAGTACTTC.

This CDR3 reads CAWEGQGAGGYTF. The CDR3 DNA reads as TGTGCCTGGGAAGGACAGGGGGCGGGAGGCTACACCTTC. The gene calls are TRBV30 and TRBJ1-2, with 11 bases lining up with TRBD1. Unmatched junction bases numbered 7, after V lost 5 bases and J lost 8 bases. Germline V gene lookup returns CDR1 GTSNPN and CDR2 SVGIG (reference sequence). The CDR3 consists of 13 residues.

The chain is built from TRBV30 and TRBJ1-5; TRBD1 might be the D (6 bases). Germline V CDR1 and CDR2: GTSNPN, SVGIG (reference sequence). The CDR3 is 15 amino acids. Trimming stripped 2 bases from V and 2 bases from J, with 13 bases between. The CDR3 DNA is TGTGCCTGGAGTTTTTTACAGGGAGGCAATCAGCCCCAGCATTTT. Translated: CAWSFLQGGNQPQHF.